The 14 T cell receptor beta chains given below trace back to one sample, sequenced in a study of blood T cell repertoires in COVID-19. Data came from immunoSEQ multiplex PCR; TCRdb stores just in-frame clones and leaves some out. The sample has about 160,000 clones, more than 60% seen once; the top ten hold 8% to 9.5%. Material: peripheral blood. Receptors originate from a man aged 55 to 70 with acute or convalescent COVID-19.

The V call is TRBV3-1 (or the pseudogene TRBV3-2), the J call TRBJ1-2, with 8 bases aligning to TRBD1. V lost 5 bases, J lost 4 bases, and 6 bases stayed unmatched. This CDR3 region has 14 residues. Germline values: CDR1 LGHDT, CDR2 YNNKEL (reference sequence). The CDR3, as DNA: TGTGCCAGCAGCTCCTGGACAGGGAGCTATGGCTACACCTTC. Translating gives CASSSWTGSYGYTF.

V gene TRBV4-1 combines with J gene TRBJ2-5; 7 bases line up with TRBD1. V dropped 2 bases and J dropped 5; count of bases not matched to a gene: 2. This CDR3 is 13 amino acids long. Germline V gene data show CDR1 as MGHRA and CDR2 as YSYEKL. DNA for the CDR3: TGCGCCAGCAGCCAAACAGGGGTGGAGACCCAGTACTTC. Translation gives CASSQTGVETQYF.

This clone was counted once. The chain is built from TRBV19 and TRBJ2-5; perhaps TRBD1 as D (7 bases). The germline gives CDR1 LNHDA, CDR2 SQIVND (reference sequence). This CDR3 spans 14 amino acids. V was clipped by 4 bases and J by 3 bases, with 12 bases between them. Here the CDR3 DNA reads TGTGCCAGTAGTAATAGCGGACAGGAAGAGACCCAGTACTTC. This encodes CASSNSGQEETQYF.

This clone was observed a few times. The chain joins TRBV6-2 or TRBV6-3 to TRBJ1-1, with D perhaps TRBD1 (5 bases). Deletions cut 0 bases from V and 5 bases from J, with 10 bases between. CDR1 MNHEY and CDR2 SVGEGT come from the germline V gene. The CDR3 contains 14 residues. The CDR3 spells CASSYSQGETEAFF. The DNA of the CDR3 is TGTGCCAGCAGTTACTCGCAGGGTGAGACTGAAGCTTTCTTT.

The chain carries TRBV18 and TRBJ2-3; no clear D. Trimming took 1 base from V and 4 from J, leaving 9 bases between them. Germline V gene sequence: CDR1 KGHSH, CDR2 LQKENI. The CDR3 length is 14 residues. DNA of the CDR3: TGTGCCAGCTCACCACAAGACTTGTCAGATACGCAGTATTTT. It translates to CASSPQDLSDTQYF.

In DNA, the CDR3 is TGTGCCAGCAGTTCACTCCAGGGGGCGCAAGTCTACGAGCAGTACTTC. It encodes CASSSLQGAQVYEQYF. The chain carries TRBV27 and TRBJ2-7, with 8 nucleotides matching TRBD1. V lost 4 bases, J lost 3 bases, and 11 bases stayed unmatched. Germline V gives CDR1 MNHEY, CDR2 SMNVEV (reference sequence). The CDR3 covers 16 residues.

This sequence joins TRBV6-1 and TRBJ2-7, with 10 bases identical to TRBD1. This CDR3 has 15 amino acids. Germline V lookup: CDR1 MNHNS, CDR2 SASEGT. V trimming: 2 bases; J trimming: 4 bases; junction bases outside the gene matches: 5. The CDR3 nucleotides read TGTGCCAGCAGTGAAAGTGGGACAGGGGTATACGAGCAGTACTTC. Encoded protein: CASSESGTGVYEQYF.

In the case of this clone: Other nucleotide sequences in the sample specify the same CDR3. The rearrangement joins TRBV24-1 to TRBJ1-4; TRBD1 agrees at 9 bases. CDR3 length equals 15 residues. Germline V gene sequence: CDR1 KGHDR, CDR2 SFDVKD. With 2 bases clipped from V and 8 bases from J, the junction kept 5 bases outside the gene matches. The CDR3 reads CATSDSRQGGEKLFF. The CDR3 DNA reads as TGTGCCACCAGTGATTCCAGACAGGGGGGAGAAAAACTGTTTTTT.

The chain joins TRBV19 to TRBJ1-2; maybe TRBD1 (6 bases). The CDR3 has 15 amino acids. Germline V gene sequence: CDR1 LNHDA, CDR2 SQIVND (reference sequence). V was pared by 2 bases and J by 2 bases, with 12 bases between. This CDR3 reads CASSIMGAHNYGYTF. In DNA form, the CDR3 reads TGTGCCAGTAGTATAATGGGGGCGCACAACTATGGCTACACCTTC. Full variable domain (rest looked up from reference TRBV19 and TRBJ1-2): DGGITQSPKYLFRKEGQNVTLSCEQNLNHDAMYWYRQDPGQGLRLIYYSQIVNDFQKGDIAEGYSVSREKKESFPLTVTSAQKNPTAFYLCASSIMGAHNYGYTFGSGTRLTVV.

The chain links TRBV10-1 to TRBJ2-1, with no clear D. CDR1 is WNHNN, CDR2 SYGVQD, per germline (reference sequence). The CDR3 has 15 amino acids. V lost 3 bases to trimming and J lost 0 bases, with 9 bases between them. The CDR3 DNA reads TGCGCCAGCAGTGATTGGGCTAACTCCTACAATGAGCAGTTCTTC. Translating gives CASSDWANSYNEQFF.

The gene calls are TRBV29-1 and TRBJ1-1; D perhaps matches TRBD1 (6 bases). Germline assignment: CDR1 SQVTM and CDR2 ANQGSEA. V gave up 8 bases and J gave up 2 bases, with 12 bases separating them. The CDR3 extends over 12 amino acids. The CDR3 DNA sequence: TGCAGCACCCGGGACATTAACACTGAAGCTTTCTTT. Translation: CSTRDINTEAFF.

V gene TRBV7-3 combines with J gene TRBJ2-1; 9 nucleotides line up with TRBD1. The CDR3 totals 15 residues. Per the germline V gene, CDR1 is SGHTA and CDR2 is FQGTGA. V shed 5 bases, J shed 3 bases, and the junction held 5 bases outside the gene matches. Here the CDR3 DNA reads TGTGCCAGCAGCCCGGGACAGGGCGGCTACAATGAGCAGTTCTTC. Its protein product is CASSPGQGGYNEQFF. The whole variable domain, remainder taken from reference TRBV7-3 and TRBJ2-1, is GAGVSQTPSNKVTEKGKYVELRCDPISGHTALYWYRQSLGQGPEFLIYFQGTGAADDSGLPNDRFFAVRPEGSVSTLKIQRTERGDSAVYLCASSPGQGGYNEQFFGPGTRLTVL.

The chain couples TRBV7-2 to TRBJ1-5, with D unresolved. The CDR3 has 13 residues. CDR1 and CDR2 from the germline V gene are SGHTA and FQGNSA. Trimming removed 1 base at V and 7 bases at J, with 8 bases between. CDR3 sequence (DNA): TGTGCCAGCAGCTTAGGGGGAGGGCAGCCCCAGCATTTT. This sequence encodes CASSLGGGQPQHF.

Details on this clone: This specimen includes other DNA sequences encoding the same CDR3. The chain couples TRBV29-1 to TRBJ2-3, with TRBD1 matching 9 bases. CDR3 length: 13 residues. The V gene end was trimmed by 7 bases and the J gene end by 7 bases; junction bases not matched to a gene: 9. In germline, CDR1 is SQVTM, CDR2 ANQGSEA. For the CDR3, the DNA is TGCAGCGCCGTGGACAGGGGAAGGTATACGCAGTATTTT. It specifies CSAVDRGRYTQYF.